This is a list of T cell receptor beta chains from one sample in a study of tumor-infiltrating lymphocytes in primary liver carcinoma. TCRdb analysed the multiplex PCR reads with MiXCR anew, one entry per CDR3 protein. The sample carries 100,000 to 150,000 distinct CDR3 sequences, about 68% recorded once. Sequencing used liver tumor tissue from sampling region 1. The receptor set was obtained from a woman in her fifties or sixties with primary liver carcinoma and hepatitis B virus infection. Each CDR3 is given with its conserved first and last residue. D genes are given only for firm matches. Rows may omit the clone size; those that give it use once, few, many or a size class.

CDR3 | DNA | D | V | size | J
CARSEALGFEQYF | TGCGCCAGAAGTGAGGCGCTAGGTTTTGAGCAGTATTTC | - | TRBV10-1 | - | TRBJ2-7
CASSDWTSGRSNEQFF | TGCGCCAGCAGCGACTGGACTAGCGGGAGGAGTAATGAGCAGTTCTTC | TRBD2 | TRBV5-1 | - | TRBJ2-1
CASGFLQGAGELFF | TGTGCTAGTGGATTCCTACAGGGGGCCGGGGAGCTGTTTTTT | TRBD1 | TRBV12-5 | many | TRBJ2-2
CASSLDPGSRSPIHF | TGTGCCAGCAGCTTAGATCCGGGGAGTCGCTCACCCATACACTTT | - | TRBV11-2 | - | TRBJ1-6
CASSFTGSRDTQYF | TGTGCCAGCAGTTTCACGGGTAGTAGGGATACGCAGTATTTT | - | TRBV28 | - | TRBJ2-3
CISRPASTEAFF | TGTATCAGCAGGCCGGCAAGCACTGAAGCTTTCTTT | - | TRBV12-3/TRBV12-4 | once | TRBJ1-1
CASLGPGQGAYEQYF | TGTGCCAGCCTCGGGCCGGGACAGGGGGCCTACGAGCAGTACTTC | TRBD1 | TRBV28 | - | TRBJ2-7
CASSHSGVGANVLTF | TGTGCCAGCAGCCACTCGGGGGTTGGGGCCAACGTCCTGACTTTC | - | TRBV11-1 | - | TRBJ2-6
CASTPLGASGRSETQYF | TGTGCCAGCACCCCTCTCGGGGCTAGCGGGAGGAGTGAGACCCAGTACTTC | TRBD2 | TRBV28 | - | TRBJ2-5
CASGRRLAGGPGDEQFF | TGCGCCAGTGGCAGGAGACTAGCGGGAGGGCCGGGGGATGAGCAGTTCTTC | TRBD2 | TRBV11-2 | - | TRBJ2-1
CASSSTGGSYNEQFF | TGTGCCAGCAGCTCGACAGGGGGCTCCTACAATGAGCAGTTCTTC | TRBD1 | TRBV28 | few | TRBJ2-1
CSPLQGQASNHPQHF | TGCAGTCCCCTCCAGGGGCAGGCCAGCAATCATCCCCAGCATTTT | - | TRBV20-1 | - | TRBJ1-5
CASSLTRLWYNEQFF | TGTGCCAGCAGCTTGACGAGATTATGGTACAATGAGCAGTTCTTC | - | TRBV11-2 | - | TRBJ2-1
CASSLAAGQETQYF | TGCGCCAGCAGCTTGGCCGCAGGACAGGAGACCCAGTACTTC | - | TRBV5-1 | - | TRBJ2-5
CANSLEWANYGYTF | TGTGCCAACAGCTTAGAGTGGGCTAACTATGGCTACACATTC | - | TRBV11-2 | - | TRBJ1-2
CASSYGRGRRNTGELFF | TGTGCCAGCAGTTACGGTCGGGGCCGACGTAACACCGGGGAGCTGTTTTTT | - | TRBV6-5 | many | TRBJ2-2
CASTSGLAGVNADTQYF | TGTGCCAGCACCTCCGGACTAGCGGGAGTCAACGCAGATACGCAGTATTTT | TRBD2 | TRBV28 | - | TRBJ2-3
CASSLYRAQPQHF | TGTGCCAGCAGCTTATACAGGGCACAGCCCCAGCATTTT | - | TRBV7-2 | - | TRBJ1-5